This T cell receptor (beta chain) was sequenced in a study of blood T cell repertoires in COVID-19. The table came from immunoSEQ multiplex PCR; TCRdb's copy has only in-frame clones and leaves some out. The table lists about 200,000 clones, about four fifths of them singletons. Trimming cost V 2 bases and J 4 bases; bases outside gene matches: 2. The CDR3 is 14 amino acids. Germline CDR1 MDHEN, CDR2 SYDVKM. The receptor was derived from a woman aged 45-59 years who had been exposed to COVID-19. The source material was PBMCs or T cells enriched from blood (not recorded which). The rearrangement uses TRBV28 and TRBJ1-5; 7 bases align to TRBD1. The CDR3 region has the DNA TGTGCCAGCAGTTTAGGACAGGCTAATCAGCCCCAGCATTTT. Encoded protein: CASSLGQANQPQHF. The full variable domain, completed using reference TRBV28 and TRBJ1-5, is DVKVTQSSRYLVKRTGEKVFLECVQDMDHENMFWYRQDPGLGLRLIYFSYDVKMKEKGDIPEGYSVSREKKERFSLILESASTNQTSMYLCASSLGQANQPQHFGDGTRLSIL.